The 9 T cell receptor beta chains listed next were all sequenced from one sample in a study of CD4+ T cells in melanoma. Using immunoSEQ multiplex PCR, the repertoire was profiled, and TCRdb retains in-frame clones only, with some absent. The data hold more than 110,000 clones, with about nine tenths observed a single time. The receptors derive from a human donor with melanoma.

The gene calls are TRBV5-1 and TRBJ1-6; D unresolved. The V gene lost 4 bases and the J gene lost 14 bases, with 10 bases spanning the gap. CDR3 length: 11 amino acids. CDR1 is SGHRS, CDR2 YFSETQ, per germline. CDR3 region: CASSNDLSLHF. CDR3 in DNA: TGCGCCAGCAGCAACGACCTGTCCCTCCACTTT. Full variable domain (missing parts from reference TRBV5-1 and TRBJ1-6): KAGVTQTPRYLIKTRGQQVTLSCSPISGHRSVSWYQQTPGQGLQFLFEYFSETQRNKGNFPGRFSGRQFSNSRSEMNVSTLELGDSALYLCASSNDLSLHFGNGTRLTVT.

The chain joins TRBV10-3 to TRBJ1-1; D not resolved. The V gene lost 2 bases and the J gene lost 7 bases, with 14 bases spanning the gap. Germline lookup yields CDR1 ENHRY and CDR2 SYGVKD. The CDR3 has 14 amino acids. CDR3 in amino acids: CAISEDVRVVEAFF. For the CDR3, the DNA is TGTGCCATCAGTGAGGATGTCCGAGTGGTTGAAGCTTTCTTT.

The rearrangement links TRBV18 to TRBJ1-2, with D possibly matching TRBD1 (5 bases). Germline V lookup: CDR1 KGHSH, CDR2 LQKENI. CDR3 length: 14 residues. Trimming stripped 6 bases from V and 8 bases from J, with 19 bases between. CDR3 DNA sequence: TGTGCCAGCTCCCGTGACTACGGGGGGGAAGGCTACACCTTC. Translation: CASSRDYGGEGYTF.

V usage is TRBV4-1 and J usage is TRBJ2-2, with no clear D. This CDR3 region has 17 residues. The germline V and J ends were trimmed by 2 bases and 3 bases, with 16 bases remaining between them. Germline V gives CDR1 MGHRA, CDR2 YSYEKL. The CDR3 region has the DNA TGCGCCAGCAGCCAAAGTGCACGCCCTCACTACACCGGGGAGCTGTTTTTT. Protein: CASSQSARPHYTGELFF.

The chain carries TRBV10-3 and TRBJ2-3; 9 bases match TRBD2. Trimming took 10 bases from V and 1 from J; bases not matched to a gene: 3. The CDR3 sequence is 13 residues long. From germline, CDR1 is ENHRY and CDR2 SYGVKD. DNA of the CDR3: TGTGCCACTGAGCGGGGGGGCACAGATACGCAGTATTTT. Translation gives CATERGGTDTQYF.

The J gene is TRBJ1-6, the V gene TRBV30; weak D call: TRBD1 (5 bases). This CDR3 spans 14 amino acids. CDR1 and CDR2 (germline): GTSNPN, SVGIG (reference sequence). V was clipped by 8 bases and J by 8 bases, with 19 bases between them. In DNA form, the CDR3 reads TGTGCCGGGGGTCCGGGGGGTCTTGATTCACCCCTCCACTTT. Translating it yields CAGGPGGLDSPLHF. Full variable domain (outside the CDR3, taken from reference TRBV30 and TRBJ1-6): SQTIHQWPATLVQPVGSPLSLECTVEGTSNPNLYWYRQAAGRGLQLLFYSVGIGQISSEVPQNLSASRPQDRQFILSSKKLLLSDSGFYLCAGGPGGLDSPLHFGNGTRLTVT.

The genes are TRBV7-3 and TRBJ1-2; a weak D match, TRBD1 (5 bases). Germline CDR1 SGHTA, CDR2 FQGTGA. The V gene lost 8 bases and the J gene lost 4 bases, with 14 bases spanning the gap. The CDR3 runs to 13 residues. The CDR3 nucleotides read TGTGCCAGCGGCGGGGGGGACGGCTATGGCTACACCTTC. This encodes CASGGGDGYGYTF.

The chain carries TRBV29-1 and TRBJ2-1; D may be TRBD2 (6 bases). From germline, CDR1 is SQVTM and CDR2 ANQGSEA. V was cut by 7 bases and J by 9 bases, with 16 bases left in between. The CDR3 is 12 residues long. Here the CDR3 reads CSGAGLSGEQFF. The CDR3 bases are TGCAGCGGGGCGGGACTTTCAGGTGAGCAGTTCTTC.

CDR3 in DNA: TGTGCCAGCAGCCAGAACACCGGGGAGCTGTTTTTT. Amino acids: CASSQNTGELFF. This chain connects TRBV13 to TRBJ2-2; D unclear. Germline-derived CDR1 and CDR2 are PRHDT and FYEKMQ (reference sequence). V lost 5 bases to trimming and J lost 1 base, with 2 bases between them. This CDR3 has 12 amino acids. The entire variable domain, with the rest obtained from reference TRBV13 and TRBJ2-2, is as follows: AAGVIQSPRHLIKEKRETATLKCYPIPRHDTVYWYQQGPGQDPQFLISFYEKMQSDKGSIPDRFSAQQFSDYHSELNMSSLELGDSALYFCASSQNTGELFFGEGSRLTVL.